The clone carrying this T cell receptor (beta chain) was recorded at least ten times. The data stem from a study of blood T cell repertoires in COVID-19. Across the study: Donors in the United States, Italy and Spain gave samples during acute or convalescent COVID-19. T cells, B-cell-depleted T cells, or PBMCs supplied cDNA or gDNA.

In terms of age and location, participants ranged from about 18 to 95 years and lived in fewer than 30 US areas. Participants' reported clinical history set cohort assignment. Libraries were prepared by immunoSEQ multiplex PCR; TCRdb keeps only in-frame clonotypes and omits some of them. The table includes about 480,000 clones, approximately 87% detected once. The CDR3 sequence is 15 residues long. Trimming stripped 0 bases from V and 1 base from J, with 6 bases between. Germline V gives CDR1 MRHNA, CDR2 SNTAGT. This sequence was found in a woman in her 40s who had recovered from COVID-19. The sequenced sample consisted of PBMCs or T cells enriched from blood (not recorded which). The rearrangement joins TRBV6-4 to TRBJ2-2; D possibly corresponds to TRBD2 (6 bases). The CDR3 nucleotides are TGTGCCAGCAGTGACTCGCGGGAGAACACCGGGGAGCTGTTTTTT. Amino acids: CASSDSRENTGELFF.